Sequencing of this T cell receptor (beta chain) was carried out in a study of CD8+ T cells in alopecia areata. Background on the study: A 6-month off-drug phase came after tofacitinib, which had lasted 6 to 18 months.

In each case, RNA was isolated and then reverse transcribed into cDNA as the sequencing template. The method was immunoSEQ multiplex PCR; TCRdb's version includes in-frame clones alone and lacks a portion of them. The sample includes around 140,000 clones, 45% to 65% of them seen just once. Treatment of the sample: oral pan-JAK inhibitor, 5-10 mg twice daily. Trimming took off 0 bases at V and 6 bases at J, with 18 bases between the two ends. The germline gives CDR1 SGHRS, CDR2 YFSETQ. The CDR3 covers 16 residues. The TCR was taken from a human donor with alopecia areata. The V and J genes are TRBV5-1 and TRBJ1-2; D possibly corresponds to TRBD1 (6 bases). Specimen: CD8+ T cells sorted from blood, collected at week 4, from a patient treated with tofacitinib. The CDR3: CASSLVVWQGPDGYTF. As DNA, the CDR3 is TGCGCCAGCAGCTTGGTCGTCTGGCAGGGGCCTGATGGCTACACCTTC.